One sample yielded the 4 T cell receptor beta chains listed below, sequenced in a study of CD8 T cells in ankylosing spondylitis. Study-wide points: Among TCR beta sequences, a motif of eight or nine highly homologous variants appeared characteristic of ankylosing spondylitis blood.

Their specific antigens are unknown. TCRdb re-called the 5' RACE reads through MiXCR, storing one row per CDR3 protein. Of 700,000 or so distinct CDR3 sequences in the sample, under 20% are singletons; the top ten hold around 19%. The sample was blood, either unsorted or a sorted T cell fraction (not recorded which). These receptors all come from a male donor with ankylosing spondylitis.

V and J are TRBV20-1 and TRBJ1-2; no definite D call. The CDR3 spans 10 residues. Germline CDR1 is DFQATT and CDR2 is SNEGSKA (reference sequence). V lost 6 bases and J 8 bases, leaving 10 bases between the germline ends. The CDR3 DNA reads TGCAGTGCAAAGGGAGGCGGCTACACCTTC. Its translation: CSAKGGGYTF.

This clonotype occurred once. V is TRBV12-3 or TRBV12-4 and J is TRBJ2-3; 11 bases align to TRBD1. The CDR3 spans 18 residues. Trimming took 6 bases from V and 3 from J; bases not matched to a gene: 14. This CDR3 is CASSRTLLGQGVTDTQYF. Here the CDR3 DNA reads TGTGCCAGCAGCCGCACCCTTCTGGGACAGGGGGTGACAGATACGCAGTATTTT.

This rearrangement joins TRBV11-2 to TRBJ2-1, with D possibly TRBD1 on 5 matching bases. Germline V gene lookup returns CDR1 SGHAT and CDR2 FQNNGV. This CDR3 has 14 residues. V lost 2 bases and J 9 bases, leaving 14 bases between the germline ends. CDR3 residues: CASSLPTLGAEQFF. In DNA form, the CDR3 reads TGTGCCAGCAGCTTACCGACTTTAGGGGCTGAGCAGTTCTTC.

This clonotype was counted between two and nine times. V usage is TRBV12-3 or TRBV12-4 and J usage is TRBJ2-1; perhaps TRBD1 as D (6 bases). The CDR3 totals 15 residues. The V end lost 6 bases, the J end lost 4 bases, and 16 bases lay between the germline ends. The CDR3 sequence: CASRTWDTDYNEQFF. In DNA form, the CDR3 reads TGTGCCAGCAGGACCTGGGACACCGATTACAATGAGCAGTTCTTC.